Listed here are 16 T cell receptor beta chains from one sample, sequenced in a study of identical twins. TCRdb fed the 5' RACE reads into MiXCR, producing one record per CDR3 protein. Of 250,000 or so distinct CDR3 sequences listed, 6.5% to 9% are singletons. In addition, the sample was reused for a study of yellow fever vaccine responses in identical twins.

The sample taken for sequencing was CD8+ T cells sorted from blood. The receptors shown here come from a woman in her late teens or twenties in good health.

The chain has TRBV20-1 and TRBJ2-7; 8 bases align to TRBD2. The CDR3 has 14 amino acids. Germline V CDR1 and CDR2: DFQATT, SNEGSKA (reference sequence). V lost 4 bases to trimming and J lost 6 bases; unmatched junction nucleotides: 11. CDR3 amino acids: CSAMIPGGHFEQYF. Here the CDR3 DNA reads TGCAGTGCTATGATTCCGGGAGGGCACTTCGAGCAGTACTTC.

Many counts were recorded for this clonotype. This sequence joins TRBV7-7 and TRBJ2-3; D may be TRBD1 (5 bases). Trimming shortened V by 2 bases and J by 0 bases, and 9 bases separated the two germline ends. The CDR3 loop spans 15 amino acids. In germline, CDR1 is SSHAT, CDR2 FNYEAQ (reference sequence). The CDR3 reads CASSLRAGSTDTQYF. CDR3 in DNA: TGTGCCAGCAGCTTAAGGGCAGGGAGCACAGATACGCAGTATTTT.

This clonotype appeared a few times. Here the CDR3 reads CATGGDGFYEQYV. DNA for the CDR3: TGTGCCACCGGGGGGGACGGATTTTACGAGCAGTACGTC. V usage is TRBV10-3 and J usage is TRBJ2-7; TRBD2 agrees at 8 bases. This CDR3 is 13 amino acids long. Germline CDR1 is ENHRY and CDR2 is SYGVKD. Trimming cost V 10 bases and J 4 bases; bases outside gene matches: 9.

This clonotype occurred a few times. The chain is built from TRBV6-5 and TRBJ2-3, with D perhaps matching TRBD1 (6 bases). Deletions cut 0 bases from V and 5 bases from J, with 12 bases between. The CDR3 length is 15 residues. Germline V gives CDR1 MNHEY, CDR2 SVGAGI. CDR3 nucleotide sequence: TGTGCCAGCAGTTACTCGAGCAGGGGTGGAGATACGCAGTATTTT. Translation gives CASSYSSRGGDTQYF.

The CDR3 loop is CASSPGLAGGKWTQYF. The CDR3 nucleotides read TGTGCCAGCAGCCCGGGACTAGCGGGGGGGAAGTGGACGCAGTATTTT. The rearrangement links TRBV21-1 to TRBJ2-3; the D call TRBD2 from the table was never checked on the DNA. TRBV21-1 is termed a pseudogene. The length of the CDR3 is 16 residues.

This clonotype showed up many times. The gene calls are TRBV7-8 and TRBJ2-1; TRBD1 matches at 7 bases. This CDR3 spans 15 amino acids. Trimming took 5 bases from V and 3 from J; bases not matched to a gene: 7. Germline V CDR1 and CDR2: SGHVS, FQNEAQ. For the CDR3, the DNA is TGTGCCAGCAGCCAAGAGACAGGGCTCTACAATGAGCAGTTCTTC. Translation gives CASSQETGLYNEQFF.

There are a few counts of this clonotype. This sequence joins TRBV7-6 and TRBJ2-7, with D unclear. Germline V gives CDR1 SGHVS, CDR2 FNYEAQ. V was pared by 2 bases and J by 8 bases, with 13 bases between. The CDR3 extends over 13 amino acids. The CDR3 DNA follows: TGTGCCAGCAGCTTATCGGGCGGTTCAAAGCAGTACTTC. Amino acids: CASSLSGGSKQYF.

This clonotype was seen repeatedly, ten times or more. The chain combines TRBV7-6 with TRBJ2-2; 7 nucleotides line up with TRBD2. The junction had 2 bases not matched to a gene; V was cut back by 0 bases and J by 10 bases. This CDR3 region has 13 residues. The germline V gene encodes CDR1 SGHVS and CDR2 FNYEAQ. Here the CDR3 DNA reads TGTGCCAGCAGCTTAGCTGCGGGAGAGGAGCTGTTTTTT. Amino acid sequence: CASSLAAGEELFF.

J is TRBJ2-5 and V is TRBV11-2, with D maybe TRBD2 (7 bases). The CDR3 length is 16 residues. The V end lost 5 bases, the J end lost 5 bases, and 21 bases lay between the germline ends. The germline V gene encodes CDR1 SGHAT and CDR2 FQNNGV. The CDR3 is CASSPRGRGNEETQYF. In nucleotides, the CDR3 is TGTGCCAGCAGCCCGCGAGGGAGGGGGAACGAGGAGACCCAGTACTTC.

This chain joins TRBV5-5 and TRBJ2-4; TRBD2 matches 9 bases. CDR1 SGHKS and CDR2 YYEKEE come from the germline V gene (reference sequence). This CDR3 comprises 17 residues. V trimming: 2 bases; J trimming: 8 bases; junction bases outside the gene matches: 14. The CDR3 bases are TGTGCCAGCAGCTTCCCTCCACTAGCGGGTACGCCAGACATTCAGTACTTC. Its translation: CASSFPPLAGTPDIQYF.

This chain uses TRBV2 with TRBJ2-5, with 7 nucleotides matching TRBD2. The CDR3 runs to 13 residues. The V gene end was trimmed by 6 bases and the J gene end by 3 bases; junction bases not matched to a gene: 4. CDR1 SNHLY and CDR2 FYNNEI come from the germline V gene. CDR3 in DNA: TGTGCCAGCAGAGGGACTATAGAAGAGACCCAGTACTTC. This gives the protein CASRGTIEETQYF.

Ten or more counts support this clonotype. V and J are TRBV10-3 and TRBJ1-1; D is possibly TRBD1 (5 bases). CDR1 and CDR2 (germline): ENHRY, SYGVKD. V lost 5 bases and J 1 base, leaving 14 bases between the germline ends. CDR3 length equals 15 residues. CDR3 in DNA: TGTGCCATCAGTCACCCACCGACAGAGAACACTGAAGCTTTCTTT. It translates to CAISHPPTENTEAFF.

V is TRBV28 and J is TRBJ2-1; D is possibly TRBD1 (5 bases). This CDR3 has 15 amino acids. V lost 2 bases, J lost 0 bases, and 8 bases lay in between. From germline, CDR1 is MDHEN and CDR2 SYDVKM. The CDR3 DNA reads TGTGCCAGCAGTTTAGGACACAGCTCCTACAATGAGCAGTTCTTC. It codes for CASSLGHSSYNEQFF.

This clonotype was counted many times. This sequence joins TRBV3-1 and TRBJ2-7; TRBD1 matches 10 bases. The J segment lost 4 bases and the V segment lost 1 base, leaving 4 bases of the junction unmatched. The germline gives CDR1 LGHDT, CDR2 YNNKEL (reference sequence). This CDR3 is 15 amino acids long. The CDR3 region has the DNA TGTGCCAGCAGCCAAGCACGGGACAGGGGTTACGAGCAGTACTTC. Translated: CASSQARDRGYEQYF.

This chain links TRBV6-1 with TRBJ1-5; a possible D gene is TRBD1 (5 bases). V lost 2 bases, J lost 2 bases, and 13 bases lay in between. The CDR3 is 16 amino acids. From germline, CDR1 is MNHNS and CDR2 SASEGT. As DNA, the CDR3 is TGTGCCAGCAGTGAAACGGGGGGTAGTGGCAATCAGCCCCAGCATTTT. It yields the protein CASSETGGSGNQPQHF.

The sample holds many counts of this clonotype. This sequence joins TRBV28 and TRBJ1-5; D might be TRBD1 (5 bases). Germline V gene data show CDR1 as MDHEN and CDR2 as SYDVKM. The CDR3 is 16 residues long. V was pared by 4 bases and J by 0 bases, with 13 bases between. The CDR3 loop reads CASSYPSQGSNQPQHF. As DNA, the CDR3 is TGTGCCAGCAGTTACCCGTCTCAGGGTAGCAATCAGCCCCAGCATTTT. Full variable domain (missing parts from reference TRBV28 and TRBJ1-5): DVKVTQSSRYLVKRTGEKVFLECVQDMDHENMFWYRQDPGLGLRLIYFSYDVKMKEKGDIPEGYSVSREKKERFSLILESASTNQTSMYLCASSYPSQGSNQPQHFGDGTRLSIL.